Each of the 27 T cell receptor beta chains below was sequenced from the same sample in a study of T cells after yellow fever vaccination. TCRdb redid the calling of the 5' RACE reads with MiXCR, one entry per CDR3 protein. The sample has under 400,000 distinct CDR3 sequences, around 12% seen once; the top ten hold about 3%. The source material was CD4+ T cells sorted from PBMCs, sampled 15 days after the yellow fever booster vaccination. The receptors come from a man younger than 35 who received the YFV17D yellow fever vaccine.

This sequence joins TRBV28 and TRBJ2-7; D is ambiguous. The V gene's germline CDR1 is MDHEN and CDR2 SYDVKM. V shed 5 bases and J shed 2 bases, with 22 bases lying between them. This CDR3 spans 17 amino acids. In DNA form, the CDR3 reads TGTGCCAGCAGTCCTTCTCGGGCCCGCTCCCCCACCTACGAGCAGTACGTC. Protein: CASSPSRARSPTYEQYV.

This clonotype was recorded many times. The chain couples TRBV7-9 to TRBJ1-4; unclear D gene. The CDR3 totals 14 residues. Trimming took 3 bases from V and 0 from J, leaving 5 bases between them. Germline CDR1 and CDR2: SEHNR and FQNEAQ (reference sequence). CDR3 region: CASSFGPTNEKLFF. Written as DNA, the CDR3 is TGTGCCAGCAGCTTCGGACCAACTAATGAAAAACTGTTTTTT.

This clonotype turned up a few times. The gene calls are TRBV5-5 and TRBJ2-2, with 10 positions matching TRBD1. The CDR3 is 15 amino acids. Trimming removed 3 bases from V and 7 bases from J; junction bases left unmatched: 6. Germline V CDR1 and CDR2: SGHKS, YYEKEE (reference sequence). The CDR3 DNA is TGTGCCAGCAGCTGGGGACAGGGGCCTGGCGGGGAGCTGTTTTTT. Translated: CASSWGQGPGGELFF.

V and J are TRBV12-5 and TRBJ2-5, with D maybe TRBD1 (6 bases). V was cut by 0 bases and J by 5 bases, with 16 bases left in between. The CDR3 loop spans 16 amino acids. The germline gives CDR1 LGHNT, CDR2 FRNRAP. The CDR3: CASGLVLRGYVETQYF. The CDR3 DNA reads TGTGCTAGTGGTTTGGTACTCAGGGGTTATGTGGAGACCCAGTACTTC. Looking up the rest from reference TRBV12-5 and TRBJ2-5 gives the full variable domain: DARVTQTPRHKVTEMGQEVTMRCQPILGHNTVFWYRQTMMQGLELLAYFRNRAPLDDSGMPKDRFSAEMPDATLATLKIQPSEPRDSAVYFCASGLVLRGYVETQYFGPGTRLLVL.

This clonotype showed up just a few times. The CDR3 nucleotides are TGTGCCAGTAGTGCAGAGGCCGGACAGGGGACTACTTATGGCTACACCTTC. Translation gives CASSAEAGQGTTYGYTF. The chain carries TRBV19 and TRBJ1-2; 9 bases agree with TRBD1. V gave up 5 bases and J gave up 5 bases; unmatched junction bases: 15. The germline V gene has CDR1 LNHDA and CDR2 SQIVND (reference sequence). This CDR3 comprises 17 residues.

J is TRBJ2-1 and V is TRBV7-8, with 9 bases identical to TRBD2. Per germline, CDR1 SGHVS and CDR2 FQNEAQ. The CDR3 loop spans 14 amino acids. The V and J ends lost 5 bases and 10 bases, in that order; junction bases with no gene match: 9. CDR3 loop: CASSRSSSGAEQFF. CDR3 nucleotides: TGTGCCAGCAGCCGATCGTCTAGCGGGGCCGAGCAGTTCTTC.

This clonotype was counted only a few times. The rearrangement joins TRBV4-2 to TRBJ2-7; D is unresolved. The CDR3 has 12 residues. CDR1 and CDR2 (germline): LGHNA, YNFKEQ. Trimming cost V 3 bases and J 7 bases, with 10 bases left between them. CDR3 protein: CASSQGSLEQYF. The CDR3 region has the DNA TGTGCCAGCAGCCAGGGCAGCCTGGAGCAGTACTTC.

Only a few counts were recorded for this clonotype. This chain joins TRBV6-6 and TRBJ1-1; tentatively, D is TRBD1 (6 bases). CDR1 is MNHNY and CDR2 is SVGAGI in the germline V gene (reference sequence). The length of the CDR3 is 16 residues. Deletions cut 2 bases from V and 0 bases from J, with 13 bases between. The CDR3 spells CASSYRTDGMNTEAFF. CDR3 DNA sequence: TGTGCCAGCAGTTACCGGACAGATGGAATGAACACTGAAGCTTTCTTT.

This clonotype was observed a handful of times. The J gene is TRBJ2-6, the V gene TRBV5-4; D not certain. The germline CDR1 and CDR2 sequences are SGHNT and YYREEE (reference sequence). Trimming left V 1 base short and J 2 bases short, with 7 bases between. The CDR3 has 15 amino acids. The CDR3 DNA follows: TGTGCCAGCAGCTTGCCGGCTACTGGGGCCAACGTCCTGACTTTC. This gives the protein CASSLPATGANVLTF. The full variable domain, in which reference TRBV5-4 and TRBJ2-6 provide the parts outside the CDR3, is ETGVTQSPTHLIKTRGQQVTLRCSSQSGHNTVSWYQQALGQGPQFIFQYYREEENGRGNFPPRFSGLQFPNYSSELNVNALELDDSALYLCASSLPATGANVLTFGAGSRLTVL.

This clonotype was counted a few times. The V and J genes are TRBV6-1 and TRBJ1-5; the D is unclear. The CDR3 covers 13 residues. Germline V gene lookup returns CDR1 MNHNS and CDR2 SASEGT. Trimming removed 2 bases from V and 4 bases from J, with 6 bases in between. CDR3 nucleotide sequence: TGTGCCAGCAGTGAAAGGGAGAATCAGCCCCAGCATTTT. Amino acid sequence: CASSERENQPQHF.

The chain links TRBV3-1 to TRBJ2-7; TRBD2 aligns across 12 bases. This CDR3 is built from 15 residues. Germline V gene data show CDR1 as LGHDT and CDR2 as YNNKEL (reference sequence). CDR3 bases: TGTGCCAGCAGCCACGGACTAGCGGGGTTCTACGAGCGGTACGTC. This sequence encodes CASSHGLAGFYERYV.

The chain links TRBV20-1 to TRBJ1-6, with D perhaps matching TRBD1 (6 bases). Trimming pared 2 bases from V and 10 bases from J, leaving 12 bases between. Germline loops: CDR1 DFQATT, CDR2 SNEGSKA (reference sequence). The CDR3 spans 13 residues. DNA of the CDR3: TGCAGTGCTAGAAGGGGGTACCCCTCACCCCTCCACTTT. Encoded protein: CSARRGYPSPLHF.

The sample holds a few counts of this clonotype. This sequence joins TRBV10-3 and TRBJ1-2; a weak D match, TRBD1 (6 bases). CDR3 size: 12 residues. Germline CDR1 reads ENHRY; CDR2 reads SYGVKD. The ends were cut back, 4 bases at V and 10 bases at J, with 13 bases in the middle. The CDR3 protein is CAISGSGEVYTF. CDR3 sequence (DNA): TGTGCCATCAGTGGCTCAGGGGAAGTCTACACCTTC.

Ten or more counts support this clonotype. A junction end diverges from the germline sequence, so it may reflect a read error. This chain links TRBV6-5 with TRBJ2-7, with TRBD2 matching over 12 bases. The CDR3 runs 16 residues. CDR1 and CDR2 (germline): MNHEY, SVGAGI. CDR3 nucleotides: TGTGCCAGCAGTAACTCCCTAGCGGGGGGGCACTACGAGCAGTACTTC. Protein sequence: CASSNSLAGGHYEQYF.

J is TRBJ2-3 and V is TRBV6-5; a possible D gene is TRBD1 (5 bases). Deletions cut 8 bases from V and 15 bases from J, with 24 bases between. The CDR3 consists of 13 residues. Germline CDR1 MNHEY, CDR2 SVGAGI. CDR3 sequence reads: CASFSTTGQGAYF. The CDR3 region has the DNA TGTGCCAGCTTCTCCACGACTGGGCAGGGCGCTTATTTT.

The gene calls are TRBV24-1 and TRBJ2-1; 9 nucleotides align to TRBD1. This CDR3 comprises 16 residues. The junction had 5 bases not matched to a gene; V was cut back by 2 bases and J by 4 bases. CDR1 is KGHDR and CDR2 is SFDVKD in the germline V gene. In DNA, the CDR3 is TGTGCCACCAGTGATTCCAACAGGGGGCGGTACAATGAGCAGTTCTTC. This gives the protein CATSDSNRGRYNEQFF.

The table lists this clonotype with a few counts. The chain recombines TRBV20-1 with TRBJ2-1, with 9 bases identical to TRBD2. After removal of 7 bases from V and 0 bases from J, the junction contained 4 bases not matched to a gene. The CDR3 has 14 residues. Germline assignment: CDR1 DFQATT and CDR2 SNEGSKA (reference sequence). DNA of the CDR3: TGCAGTGGCGGTAGCGGGGGCTCCTACAATGAGCAGTTCTTC. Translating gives CSGGSGGSYNEQFF.

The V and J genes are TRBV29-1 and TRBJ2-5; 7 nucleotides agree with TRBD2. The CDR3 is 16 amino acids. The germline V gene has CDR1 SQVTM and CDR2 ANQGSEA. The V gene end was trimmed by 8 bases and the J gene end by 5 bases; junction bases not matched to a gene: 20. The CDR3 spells CSSLFRGGRAVETQYF. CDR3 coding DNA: TGCAGCTCACTCTTTCGGGGAGGGAGGGCGGTGGAGACCCAGTACTTC.

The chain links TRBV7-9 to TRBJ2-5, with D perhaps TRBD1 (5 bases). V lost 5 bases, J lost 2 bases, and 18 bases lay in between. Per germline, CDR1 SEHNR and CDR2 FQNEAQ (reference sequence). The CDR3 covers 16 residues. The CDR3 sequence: CASSSSPVPGQETQYF. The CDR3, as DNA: TGTGCCAGCAGCAGTAGCCCTGTGCCAGGGCAAGAGACCCAGTACTTC.

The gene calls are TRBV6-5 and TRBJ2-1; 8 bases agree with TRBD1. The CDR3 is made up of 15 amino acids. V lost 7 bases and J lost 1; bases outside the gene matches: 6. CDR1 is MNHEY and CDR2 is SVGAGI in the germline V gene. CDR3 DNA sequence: TGTGCCAGCAAGCTCAGGGGGCAGTCCTACAATGAGCAGTTCTTC. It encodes CASKLRGQSYNEQFF.

The CDR3 here is CATSDSDRGLSEQFF. CDR3 in DNA: TGTGCCACCAGTGACTCGGACAGGGGTTTGAGTGAGCAGTTCTTC. V gene TRBV24-1 combines with J gene TRBJ2-1; 9 nucleotides line up with TRBD1. With 4 bases clipped from V and 9 bases from J, the junction kept 9 bases outside the gene matches. Germline V gene sequence: CDR1 KGHDR, CDR2 SFDVKD. This CDR3 contains 15 residues.

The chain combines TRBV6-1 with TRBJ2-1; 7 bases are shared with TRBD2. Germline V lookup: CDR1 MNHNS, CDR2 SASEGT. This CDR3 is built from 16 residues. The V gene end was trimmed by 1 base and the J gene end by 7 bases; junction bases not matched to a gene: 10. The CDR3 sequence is CASSEGWRLAGNEQFF. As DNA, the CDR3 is TGTGCCAGCAGTGAAGGTTGGAGACTAGCCGGGAATGAGCAGTTCTTC.

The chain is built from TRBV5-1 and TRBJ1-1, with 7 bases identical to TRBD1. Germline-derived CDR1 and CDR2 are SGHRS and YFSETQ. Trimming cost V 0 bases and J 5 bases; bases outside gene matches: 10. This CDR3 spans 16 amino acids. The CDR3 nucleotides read TGCGCCAGCAGCTTGGGACCACAGGGGCCGAGGACTGAAGCTTTCTTT. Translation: CASSLGPQGPRTEAFF.

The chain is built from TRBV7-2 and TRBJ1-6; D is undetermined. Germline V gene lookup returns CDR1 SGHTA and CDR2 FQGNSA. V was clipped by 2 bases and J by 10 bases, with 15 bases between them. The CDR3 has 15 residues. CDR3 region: CASSLNIGLGSPLHF. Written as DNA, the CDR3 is TGTGCCAGCAGCTTAAATATAGGGCTCGGCTCACCCCTCCACTTT.

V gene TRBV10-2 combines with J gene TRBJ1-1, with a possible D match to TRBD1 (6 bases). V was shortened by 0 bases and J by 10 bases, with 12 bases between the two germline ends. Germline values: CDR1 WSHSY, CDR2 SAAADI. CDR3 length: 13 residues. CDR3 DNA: TGCGCCAGCAGTGAGTCGACAGGCTACCTAGCTTTCTTT. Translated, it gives CASSESTGYLAFF.

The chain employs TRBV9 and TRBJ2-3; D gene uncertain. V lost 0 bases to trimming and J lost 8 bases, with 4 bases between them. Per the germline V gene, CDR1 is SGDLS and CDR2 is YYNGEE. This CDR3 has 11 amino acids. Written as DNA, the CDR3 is TGTGCCAGCAGCGTAGAATCTACGCAGTATTTT. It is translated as CASSVESTQYF.

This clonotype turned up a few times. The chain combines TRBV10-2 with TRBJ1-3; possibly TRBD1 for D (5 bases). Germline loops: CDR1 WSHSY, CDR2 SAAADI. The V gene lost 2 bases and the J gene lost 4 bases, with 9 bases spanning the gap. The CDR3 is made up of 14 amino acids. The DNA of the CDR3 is TGCGCCAGCAGTGAGCCGGGGGAAGGAAACACCATATATTTT. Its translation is CASSEPGEGNTIYF.